This T cell receptor beta chain is from a study of blood T cell repertoires in COVID-19. Data came from immunoSEQ multiplex PCR; TCRdb stores just in-frame clones and leaves some out. This table holds 230,000 or so clones, 84% found once. The sequence came from a woman aged 40 to 50 who had recovered from COVID-19. The specimen sequenced was peripheral blood.

CDR3 DNA: TGTGCCAGCAGTTCTTCCCTAGGGGTCATAGAGACAGATACGCAGTATTTT. Its protein product is CASSSSLGVIETDTQYF. The chain uses TRBV6-2 or TRBV6-3 and TRBJ2-3; a possible D gene is TRBD1 (5 bases). Per germline, CDR1 MNHEY and CDR2 SVGEGT. The length of the CDR3 is 17 residues. With 4 bases removed from V and 3 bases from J, the gap between germline ends came to 20 bases.